This T cell receptor beta chain derives from a study of shared clonotypes between healthy human individuals. In the study overall: Three plates were used per donor for CD4 naive, three for CD4 memory, two for CD8 naive and one for CD8 memory.

This clone has more than one count but fewer than ten. Its antigen is unidentified. Points from the study as a whole: With few donors, the genetic and exposure-history diversity represented was limited.

Researchers partitioned CD4+ cells into CD45RA+ naive and CD45RA-negative memory subsets. Assay execution took place at the deep level. Repertoires were generated with immunoSEQ multiplex PCR, while TCRdb's copy carries only in-frame clones and drops some. The sample has over a million clones, about 77% seen once. The germline V gene has CDR1 PRHDT and CDR2 FYEKMQ (reference sequence). Trimming took 3 bases from V and 8 from J, leaving 13 bases between them. CDR3 length: 14 amino acids. The clonotype was recovered from a man aged 18 to 29 in good health. Sequencing was performed on memory CD4+ T cells sorted from blood. Specified subset: CD45RA-negative fraction. The rearrangement uses TRBV13 and TRBJ1-4, with D perhaps TRBD1 (5 bases). The CDR3: CASSFRVLGEKLFF. CDR3 in DNA: TGTGCCAGCAGCTTCAGGGTACTTGGAGAAAAACTGTTTTTT.